This TCR beta chain was observed in a study of blood T cell repertoires in COVID-19. The table came from immunoSEQ multiplex PCR; TCRdb's copy has only in-frame clones and leaves some out. The sample lists about 60,000 clones, about 88% occurring once. The germline CDR1 and CDR2 sequences are LGHDT and YNNKEL (reference sequence). CDR3 length equals 14 residues. V shed 4 bases, J shed 6 bases, and the junction held 9 bases outside the gene matches. This clone was picked up one time. The receptor comes from a man aged 70-80 years with active COVID-19. The V gene is TRBV3-1 (or the pseudogene TRBV3-2), the J gene TRBJ2-7, with 7 bases that match TRBD2. What was sequenced was peripheral blood. The CDR3 loop reads CASSLPSGGGEQYF. Written as DNA, the CDR3 is TGTGCCAGCAGCCTCCCCTCGGGAGGAGGCGAGCAGTACTTC.